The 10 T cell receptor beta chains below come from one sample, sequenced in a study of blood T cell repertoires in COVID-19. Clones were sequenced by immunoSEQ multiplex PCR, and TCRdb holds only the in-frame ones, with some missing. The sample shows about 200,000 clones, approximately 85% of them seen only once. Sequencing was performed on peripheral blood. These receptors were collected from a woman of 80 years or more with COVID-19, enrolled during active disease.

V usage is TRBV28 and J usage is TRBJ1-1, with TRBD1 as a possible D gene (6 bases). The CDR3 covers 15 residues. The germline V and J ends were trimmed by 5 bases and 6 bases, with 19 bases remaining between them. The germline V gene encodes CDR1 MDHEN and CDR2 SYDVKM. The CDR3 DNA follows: TGTGCCAGCAGTCTAGCCCGTATCTACAGGGCTGAAGCTTTCTTT. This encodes CASSLARIYRAEAFF.

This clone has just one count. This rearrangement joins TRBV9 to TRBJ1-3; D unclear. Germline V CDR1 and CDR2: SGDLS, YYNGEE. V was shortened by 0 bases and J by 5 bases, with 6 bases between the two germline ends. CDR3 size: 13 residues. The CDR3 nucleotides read TGTGCCAGCAGCGTAGAGAGTCGAAACACCATATATTTT. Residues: CASSVESRNTIYF. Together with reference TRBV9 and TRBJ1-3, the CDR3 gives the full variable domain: DSGVTQTPKHLITATGQRVTLRCSPRSGDLSVYWYQQSLDQGLQFLIQYYNGEERAKGNILERFSAQQFPDLHSELNLSSLELGDSALYFCASSVESRNTIYFGEGSWLTVV.

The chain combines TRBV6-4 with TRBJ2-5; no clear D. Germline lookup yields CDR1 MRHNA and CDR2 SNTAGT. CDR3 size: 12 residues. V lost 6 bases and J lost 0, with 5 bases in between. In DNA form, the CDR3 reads TGTGCCAGCAGGACAAACCAAGAGACCCAGTACTTC. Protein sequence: CASRTNQETQYF.

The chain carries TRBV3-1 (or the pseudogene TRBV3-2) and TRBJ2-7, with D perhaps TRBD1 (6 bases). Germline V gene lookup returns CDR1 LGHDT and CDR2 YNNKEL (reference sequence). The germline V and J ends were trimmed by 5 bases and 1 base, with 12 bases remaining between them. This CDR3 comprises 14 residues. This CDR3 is CASSRNRVSYEQYF. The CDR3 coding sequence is TGTGCCAGCAGCAGAAACAGGGTATCCTACGAGCAGTACTTC.

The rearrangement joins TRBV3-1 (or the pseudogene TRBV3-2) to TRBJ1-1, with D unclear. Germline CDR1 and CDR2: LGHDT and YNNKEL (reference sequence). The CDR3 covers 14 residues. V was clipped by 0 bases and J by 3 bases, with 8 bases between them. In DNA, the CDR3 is TGTGCCAGCAGCCAAGATGGTAGTTACACTGAAGCTTTCTTT. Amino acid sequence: CASSQDGSYTEAFF.

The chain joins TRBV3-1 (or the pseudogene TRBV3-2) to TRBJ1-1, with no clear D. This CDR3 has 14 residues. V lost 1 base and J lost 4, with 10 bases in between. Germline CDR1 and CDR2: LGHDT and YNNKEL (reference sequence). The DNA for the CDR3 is TGTGCCAGCAGCCAAGTCGGGGTTGTCACTGAAGCTTTCTTT. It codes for CASSQVGVVTEAFF.

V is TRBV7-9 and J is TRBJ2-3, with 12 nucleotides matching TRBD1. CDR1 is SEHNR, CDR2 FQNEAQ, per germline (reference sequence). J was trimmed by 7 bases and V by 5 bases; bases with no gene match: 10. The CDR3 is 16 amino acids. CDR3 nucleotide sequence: TGTGCCAGCAGCCATACCGGGACAGGGGGCGCGAATACGCAGTATTTT. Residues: CASSHTGTGGANTQYF.

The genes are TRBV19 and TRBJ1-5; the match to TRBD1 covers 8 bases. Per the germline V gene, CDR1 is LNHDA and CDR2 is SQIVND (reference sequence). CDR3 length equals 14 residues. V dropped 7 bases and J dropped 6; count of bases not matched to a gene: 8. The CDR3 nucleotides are TGTGCCAGTACCTACGACAGGGGAGGTCAGCCCCAGCATTTT. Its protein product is CASTYDRGGQPQHF.

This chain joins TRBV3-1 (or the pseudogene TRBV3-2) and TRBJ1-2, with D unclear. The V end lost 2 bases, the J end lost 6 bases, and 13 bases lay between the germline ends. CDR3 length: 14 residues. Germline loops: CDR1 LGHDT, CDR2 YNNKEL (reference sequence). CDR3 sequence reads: CASSQLVGGNGYTF. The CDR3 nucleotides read TGTGCCAGCAGCCAATTGGTGGGAGGAAATGGCTACACCTTC.

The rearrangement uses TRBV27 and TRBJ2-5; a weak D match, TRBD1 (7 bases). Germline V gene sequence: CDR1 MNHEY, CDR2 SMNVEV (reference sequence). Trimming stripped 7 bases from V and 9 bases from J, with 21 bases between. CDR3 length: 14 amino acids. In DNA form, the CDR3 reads TGTGCCAGCAAGAACATTAAAGACAGGGAGGCCCAGTACTTC. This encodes CASKNIKDREAQYF.